The sequence of this TCR beta chain was determined in a study of blood T cell repertoires in COVID-19. The CDR3 is 16 residues long. The germline V and J ends were trimmed by 0 bases and 2 bases, with 13 bases remaining between them. CDR1 SGHRS and CDR2 YFSETQ come from the germline V gene. This clone was seen more than once but under ten times. Individuals drawn from around 25 US areas were roughly 18 to 95 years old. Produced via immunoSEQ multiplex PCR; TCRdb's table is partial and in-frame only. The profile shows some 180,000 clones, around 83% of them singletons. This receptor was obtained from a man aged 35-49 years who had recovered from COVID-19. Input material: PBMCs or T cells enriched from blood (not recorded which). The chain couples TRBV5-1 to TRBJ2-3, with D possibly TRBD2 on 6 matching bases. CDR3 in DNA: TGCGCCAGCAGCTTGGAATACGGGACTTTCACAGATACGCAGTATTTT. The encoded protein is CASSLEYGTFTDTQYF. Full variable domain (remainder filled in from reference TRBV5-1 and TRBJ2-3): KAGVTQTPRYLIKTRGQQVTLSCSPISGHRSVSWYQQTPGQGLQFLFEYFSETQRNKGNFPGRFSGRQFSNSRSEMNVSTLELGDSALYLCASSLEYGTFTDTQYFGPGTRLTVL.